The following is a T cell receptor beta chain sequence with its context. From germline, CDR1 is LNHDA and CDR2 SQIVND (reference sequence). V was pared by 4 bases and J by 4 bases, with 18 bases between. The CDR3 length is 16 residues. The sample originates from a study of cytomegalovirus exposure and HLA in healthy donors. 60 Vbeta and 13 Jbeta primers were used in PCR. Repertoires were generated with immunoSEQ multiplex PCR, while TCRdb's copy carries only in-frame clones and drops some. The sample carries 190,000 or so clones, about 85% recorded once. The sequencing input was PBMCs. This sequence joins TRBV19 and TRBJ2-3; TRBD1 might be the D (6 bases). This clonotype was obtained from a male donor in good health and CMV-seropositive. CDR3 in DNA: TGTGCCAGTAGTAGCCCCTCAGGGGTGATGCCAGATACGCAGTATTTT. Translated, it gives CASSSPSGVMPDTQYF.